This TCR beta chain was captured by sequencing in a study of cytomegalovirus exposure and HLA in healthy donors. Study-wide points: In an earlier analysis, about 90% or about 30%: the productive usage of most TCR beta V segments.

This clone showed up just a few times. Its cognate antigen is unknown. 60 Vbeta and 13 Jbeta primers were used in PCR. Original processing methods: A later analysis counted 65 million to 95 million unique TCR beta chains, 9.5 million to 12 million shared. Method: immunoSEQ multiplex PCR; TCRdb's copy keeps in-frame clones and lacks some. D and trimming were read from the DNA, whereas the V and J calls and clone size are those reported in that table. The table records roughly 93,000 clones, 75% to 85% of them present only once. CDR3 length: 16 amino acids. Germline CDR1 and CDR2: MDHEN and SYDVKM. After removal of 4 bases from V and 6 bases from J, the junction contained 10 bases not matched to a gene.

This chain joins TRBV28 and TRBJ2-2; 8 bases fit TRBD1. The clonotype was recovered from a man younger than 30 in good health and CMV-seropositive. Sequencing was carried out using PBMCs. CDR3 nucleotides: TGTGCCAGCAGTTCCTTCAGGGGGCGCAAAGCCGGGGAGCTGTTTTTT. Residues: CASSSFRGRKAGELFF.